The 18 T cell receptor beta chains listed next were all sequenced from one sample in a study of blood T cell repertoires in COVID-19 (dated by TCRdb to 2018 to 2020). The protocol used for the library was the immunoSEQ multiplex PCR assay. TCRdb stores this immuneACCESS table with in-frame sequences only. Part of the clones is absent; in the studies checked, under half of the shortfall reflects unresolved V genes, and no reason is known for the rest. The sample table lists some 270,000 clones, around 90% of them with a count of one. The ten largest clonotypes hold about 2.9% of the sample. The sequenced sample was PBMCs or T cells enriched from blood (not recorded which). The receptors shown here come from a woman between 40 and 55 years old who had been exposed to COVID-19.

This clone was observed once. V gene TRBV24-1 combines with J gene TRBJ2-3; 10 bases are a match to TRBD2. Germline V gene data show CDR1 as KGHDR and CDR2 as SFDVKD. Trimming removed 5 bases from V and 6 bases from J; junction bases left unmatched: 13. The CDR3 extends over 17 amino acids. The CDR3 protein is CATSGDTSGNPVDTQYF. The CDR3 DNA reads TGTGCCACCAGTGGCGATACTAGCGGGAACCCCGTGGATACGCAGTATTTT.

The CDR3 protein is CASSPREGTNYGYTF. CDR3 DNA: TGTGCCAGCAGCCCTAGGGAGGGTACTAACTATGGCTACACCTTC. The chain recombines TRBV7-6 with TRBJ1-2, with unresolved D. Germline V gene data show CDR1 as SGHVS and CDR2 as FNYEAQ. CDR3 size: 15 residues. Trimming pared 5 bases from V and 0 bases from J, leaving 13 bases between.

The chain combines TRBV12-3 or TRBV12-4 with TRBJ1-5; 7 bases agree with TRBD1. The CDR3 has 13 amino acids. Germline trimming cut 6 bases from V and 6 bases from J; bases unmatched to any gene: 5. The chain's CDR3 is CASRATGSQPQHF. CDR3 nucleotide sequence: TGTGCCAGCAGGGCGACAGGGTCTCAGCCCCAGCATTTT.

CDR3 nucleotide sequence: TGTGCCAGCAGTACATGGACTGAGAATCAGCCCCAGCATTTT. Translation: CASSTWTENQPQHF. The chain employs TRBV28 and TRBJ1-5; no firm D call. This CDR3 is 14 amino acids long. From germline, CDR1 is MDHEN and CDR2 SYDVKM. V was cut by 5 bases and J by 4 bases, with 12 bases left in between.

This clone has just one count. J is TRBJ2-5 and V is TRBV12-3 or TRBV12-4; 8 bases are shared with TRBD1. This CDR3 contains 13 residues. The V gene end was trimmed by 7 bases and the J gene end by 5 bases; junction bases not matched to a gene: 6. CDR3 nucleotide sequence: TGTGCCAGCACCACCTACAGGGGGGAGACCCAGTACTTC. The encoded protein is CASTTYRGETQYF.

The chain has TRBV28 and TRBJ2-2, with 8 nucleotides matching TRBD1. The junction had 17 bases not matched to a gene; V was cut back by 10 bases and J by 4 bases. This CDR3 is built from 17 residues. Germline V gene lookup returns CDR1 MDHEN and CDR2 SYDVKM. The CDR3 loop reads CATDRGSHLLGTGELFF. The CDR3, as DNA: TGTGCCACCGACAGGGGAAGTCATCTCTTAGGCACCGGGGAGCTGTTTTTT. The variable domain in full, with the rest retrieved from reference TRBV28 and TRBJ2-2, is DVKVTQSSRYLVKRTGEKVFLECVQDMDHENMFWYRQDPGLGLRLIYFSYDVKMKEKGDIPEGYSVSREKKERFSLILESASTNQTSMYLCATDRGSHLLGTGELFFGEGSRLTVL.

The V call is TRBV28, the J call TRBJ1-2, with no clear D. There are 15 residues in the CDR3. Between the trimmed V and J ends, which lost 2 bases and 3 bases, there was a span of 13 bases. Germline CDR1 and CDR2: MDHEN and SYDVKM. The CDR3: CASSLPSSGHYGYTF. The DNA of the CDR3 is TGTGCCAGCAGTTTACCCTCGAGCGGCCACTATGGCTACACCTTC.

This chain connects TRBV6-1 to TRBJ2-7, with unresolved D. CDR3 length: 14 amino acids. The V gene lost 1 base and the J gene lost 2 bases, with 9 bases spanning the gap. Germline lookup yields CDR1 MNHNS and CDR2 SASEGT. In nucleotides, the CDR3 is TGTGCCAGCAGTGAAGGCGGCAGACCCTACGAGCAGTACGTC. Residues: CASSEGGRPYEQYV.

V gene TRBV5-1 combines with J gene TRBJ1-6, with 10 bases identical to TRBD1. After removal of 0 bases from V and 4 bases from J, the junction contained 1 base not matched to a gene. The CDR3 is made up of 16 amino acids. Germline-derived CDR1 and CDR2 are SGHRS and YFSETQ. For the CDR3, the DNA is TGCGCCAGCAGCTTGGGACAGGGGGCGTATAATTCACCCCTCCACTTT. Translating gives CASSLGQGAYNSPLHF.

The J gene is TRBJ1-5, the V gene TRBV19; 10 nucleotides match TRBD1. CDR1 LNHDA and CDR2 SQIVND come from the germline V gene (reference sequence). V trimming: 7 bases; J trimming: 3 bases; junction bases outside the gene matches: 15. The CDR3 runs 18 residues. CDR3 sequence (DNA): TGTGCCAGTAAGGAGCTCTCCGGGACAGGGGTCGACAATCAGCCCCAGCATTTT. Protein product: CASKELSGTGVDNQPQHF.

The J gene is TRBJ2-7, the V gene TRBV12-3 or TRBV12-4; D remains ambiguous. V lost 3 bases and J lost 3, with 9 bases in between. The CDR3 has 13 amino acids. CDR3 loop: CASSLPGIYEQYF. CDR3 nucleotides: TGTGCCAGCAGTTTGCCAGGCATCTACGAGCAGTACTTC.

The V gene is TRBV30, the J gene TRBJ1-5, with TRBD1 matching over 11 bases. The V and J ends lost 1 base and 6 bases, in that order; junction bases with no gene match: 2. Per the germline V gene, CDR1 is GTSNPN and CDR2 is SVGIG (reference sequence). CDR3 size: 14 residues. The chain's CDR3 is CAWSAGTGGQPQHF. The CDR3 DNA follows: TGTGCCTGGAGTGCCGGGACAGGGGGTCAGCCCCAGCATTTT.

This clone occurred a few times. The V gene is TRBV6-1, the J gene TRBJ2-3, with D possibly TRBD2 on 5 matching bases. The V gene's germline CDR1 is MNHNS and CDR2 SASEGT. The CDR3 is 13 residues long. Trimming took 1 base from V and 4 from J, leaving 6 bases between them. The DNA of the CDR3 is TGTGCCAGCAGTGAAGGAGGGCCAGATACGCAGTATTTT. Its translation: CASSEGGPDTQYF.

The CDR3 loop reads CASSLNGGLNSGNTIYF. As DNA, the CDR3 is TGTGCCAGTAGTTTAAATGGGGGACTCAACTCTGGAAACACCATATATTTT. This sequence joins TRBV19 and TRBJ1-3, with D perhaps matching TRBD1 (5 bases). There are 17 residues in the CDR3. In germline, CDR1 is LNHDA, CDR2 SQIVND (reference sequence). Trimming cost V 5 bases and J 0 bases, with 17 bases left between them.

The gene calls are TRBV18 and TRBJ2-1, with D possibly matching TRBD1 (5 bases). Per the germline V gene, CDR1 is KGHSH and CDR2 is LQKENI. CDR3 size: 14 residues. V was trimmed by 0 bases and J by 10 bases, leaving 13 bases between them. The chain's CDR3 is CASSPPVGATEQFF. The CDR3 region has the DNA TGTGCCAGCTCACCACCGGTTGGGGCTACCGAGCAGTTCTTC. The whole variable domain, remainder taken from reference TRBV18 and TRBJ2-1, is NAGVMQNPRHLVRRRGQEARLRCSPMKGHSHVYWYRQLPEEGLKFMVYLQKENIIDESGMPKERFSAEFPKEGPSILRIQQVVRGDSAAYFCASSPPVGATEQFFGPGTRLTVL.

This clone appeared a single time. The rearrangement links TRBV12-3 or TRBV12-4 to TRBJ2-5; D unclear. This CDR3 is 12 amino acids long. The germline V and J ends were trimmed by 2 bases and 5 bases, with 6 bases remaining between them. CDR3 in amino acids: CASSLTRETQYF. DNA of the CDR3: TGTGCCAGCAGTTTAACCCGGGAGACCCAGTACTTC.

This clone was counted a few times. V gene TRBV2 combines with J gene TRBJ1-2; D not resolved. Germline V lookup: CDR1 SNHLY, CDR2 FYNNEI. The V and J ends lost 7 bases and 5 bases respectively, with 14 bases between them. CDR3 length: 13 residues. The CDR3 region is CASKLNTGYGYTF. CDR3 bases: TGTGCCAGCAAATTGAATACCGGGTATGGCTACACCTTC.

This chain links TRBV7-2 with TRBJ2-2, with a tentative D call TRBD2 (5 bases). CDR3 length equals 13 residues. V lost 5 bases to trimming and J lost 8 bases, with 12 bases between them. Germline lookup yields CDR1 SGHTA and CDR2 FQGNSA. The CDR3 loop reads CASSIGNGGELFF. CDR3 sequence (DNA): TGTGCCAGCAGCATCGGGAACGGGGGGGAGCTGTTTTTT.